The rows below give T cell receptor beta chains drawn from one sample of a study of post-analysis software for immune sequencing data. One entry per CDR3 protein, called by TCRdb with MiXCR from the PCR reads. The sample records approximately 440,000 distinct CDR3 sequences, around 40% being singletons. Sample: blood. The source of these receptors is a girl between 10 and 17 years old with multiple sclerosis. Each CDR3 is given with its conserved first and last residue. Each record gives: clone size, D gene, V gene, J gene, CDR3 DNA, CDR3 protein. A D gene is named only where the DNA matches it firmly. Some rows have no size entry. The others give once, few or many, or a class for an expanded clone.

clone_size: few
d_call: TRBD2
v_call: TRBV29-1
j_call: TRBJ2-1
cdr3_nt: TGCAGCGACCGGACTAGCGGGAGATATGAGCAGTTCTTC
cdr3_aa: CSDRTSGRYEQFF

clone_size: few
d_call: TRBD1
v_call: TRBV9
j_call: TRBJ2-1
cdr3_nt: TGTGCCAGCAGCGGAGACAGGGGTTATCGGGATGAGCAGTTCTTC
cdr3_aa: CASSGDRGYRDEQFF

clone_size: many
d_call: TRBD2
v_call: TRBV29-1
j_call: TRBJ2-5
cdr3_nt: TGCAGCGTTGAAATGAGCGGGAGAGAGACCCAGTACTTC
cdr3_aa: CSVEMSGRETQYF

clone_size: .
d_call: .
v_call: TRBV7-3
j_call: TRBJ2-7
cdr3_nt: TGTGCCAGCAACCACGACAAGGGCTACGAGCAGTACTTC
cdr3_aa: CASNHDKGYEQYF

clone_size: .
d_call: .
v_call: TRBV5-1
j_call: TRBJ1-4
cdr3_nt: TGCGCCAGCAGCTTGGAAACAGGGTCGGCGGAAAAACTGTTTTTT
cdr3_aa: CASSLETGSAEKLFF

clone_size: once
d_call: TRBD1
v_call: TRBV10-3
j_call: TRBJ1-2
cdr3_nt: TGTGCCATCAGCTCGGGACAGGCGAACTATGGCTACACCTTC
cdr3_aa: CAISSGQANYGYTF

clone_size: .
d_call: .
v_call: TRBV24-1
j_call: TRBJ2-1
cdr3_nt: TGTGCCACCAGTGATCGGGGCCCAGGGGGAGGAGAGAATGAGCAGTTCTTC
cdr3_aa: CATSDRGPGGGENEQFF

clone_size: .
d_call: TRBD1
v_call: TRBV30
j_call: TRBJ1-4
cdr3_nt: TGTGCCTGGGCCGACGGACAGGGGGTCGAAAAACTGTTTTTT
cdr3_aa: CAWADGQGVEKLFF

clone_size: once
d_call: .
v_call: TRBV15
j_call: TRBJ2-1
cdr3_nt: TGTGCCACCAGCAGAGACAAAGGGGGTCTCAATGAGCAGTTCTTC
cdr3_aa: CATSRDKGGLNEQFF

clone_size: few
d_call: .
v_call: TRBV12-3/TRBV12-4
j_call: TRBJ2-1
cdr3_nt: TGTGCCAGCAGGACGGGACCCACATCCTACAATGAGCAGTTCTTC
cdr3_aa: CASRTGPTSYNEQFF

clone_size: .
d_call: .
v_call: TRBV12-3/TRBV12-4
j_call: TRBJ2-1
cdr3_nt: TGTGCCAGCATGATCCGGAGCTACAATGAGCAGTTCTTC
cdr3_aa: CASMIRSYNEQFF

clone_size: .
d_call: TRBD1
v_call: TRBV18
j_call: TRBJ1-1
cdr3_nt: TGTGCCAGCTCGGAACTAGGGACAGATAACACTGAAGCTTTCTTT
cdr3_aa: CASSELGTDNTEAFF

clone_size: .
d_call: .
v_call: TRBV12-3/TRBV12-4
j_call: TRBJ2-1
cdr3_nt: TGTGCCAGCAGTCGGTCAGGGTTTGAGCAGTTCTTC
cdr3_aa: CASSRSGFEQFF

clone_size: few
d_call: .
v_call: TRBV4-1
j_call: TRBJ2-7
cdr3_nt: TGCGCCAGCAGCCCTCAACTAGGGTACGAGCAGTACTTC
cdr3_aa: CASSPQLGYEQYF

clone_size: .
d_call: .
v_call: TRBV6-4
j_call: TRBJ1-1
cdr3_nt: TGTGCCAGCAGGACGGGGAGGGGTGAGGAAGCTTTCTTT
cdr3_aa: CASRTGRGEEAFF

clone_size: few
d_call: TRBD2
v_call: TRBV27
j_call: TRBJ2-1
cdr3_nt: TGTGCCAGCAGTACGGGACTAGTAATTGAGCAGTTCTTC
cdr3_aa: CASSTGLVIEQFF

clone_size: .
d_call: TRBD1
v_call: TRBV29-1
j_call: TRBJ1-2
cdr3_nt: TGCAGCGTTACCGGACAGGGGGTTCCTAACTATGGTTACACCTTC
cdr3_aa: CSVTGQGVPNYGYTF

clone_size: .
d_call: .
v_call: TRBV28
j_call: TRBJ1-6
cdr3_nt: TGTGCCAGCAGCACACAGGTTTCCTATAATTCACCCCTCCACTTT
cdr3_aa: CASSTQVSYNSPLHF

clone_size: .
d_call: .
v_call: TRBV6-5
j_call: TRBJ2-4
cdr3_nt: TGTGCCAGTCGGAGGGTCGGCAAAAACATTCAGTACTTC
cdr3_aa: CASRRVGKNIQYF

clone_size: .
d_call: TRBD2
v_call: TRBV12-3/TRBV12-4
j_call: TRBJ2-3
cdr3_nt: TGTGCCAGCAGCCGTACTAGCGGGAGGGGGGGAGATATGCAGTATTTT
cdr3_aa: CASSRTSGRGGDMQYF

clone_size: few
d_call: TRBD1
v_call: TRBV20-1
j_call: TRBJ1-1
cdr3_nt: TGCAGTGCTAGCCCGGGACAGGGGGAGGGCACTGAAGCTTTCTTT
cdr3_aa: CSASPGQGEGTEAFF

clone_size: few
d_call: .
v_call: TRBV20-1
j_call: TRBJ1-5
cdr3_nt: TGCAGTTCCGAGGACAGATATAGCAATCAGCCCCAGCATTTT
cdr3_aa: CSSEDRYSNQPQHF

clone_size: few
d_call: TRBD2
v_call: TRBV6-5
j_call: TRBJ2-3
cdr3_nt: TGTGCCAGCAGTTACACTAGCGGGTTAGGCACAGATACGCAGTATTTT
cdr3_aa: CASSYTSGLGTDTQYF

clone_size: .
d_call: .
v_call: TRBV6-1
j_call: TRBJ1-2
cdr3_nt: TGTGCCAGCAGTGAAGTCCCGGGGAAGGGGTCTGCCTATGGCTACACCTTC
cdr3_aa: CASSEVPGKGSAYGYTF

clone_size: .
d_call: .
v_call: TRBV12-3/TRBV12-4
j_call: TRBJ2-3
cdr3_nt: TGTGCCAGCAGTTCCTTTGCGGGAAGCACAGATACGCAGTATTTT
cdr3_aa: CASSSFAGSTDTQYF

clone_size: few
d_call: .
v_call: TRBV20-1
j_call: TRBJ2-7
cdr3_nt: TGCAGTGCTAGAATTGGTGGCGTCCACCCATCCTACGAGCAGTACTTC
cdr3_aa: CSARIGGVHPSYEQYF

clone_size: once
d_call: .
v_call: TRBV5-5
j_call: TRBJ2-5
cdr3_nt: TGTGCCAGCAGCCTCAGGGTGATACGAGAGACCCAGTACTTC
cdr3_aa: CASSLRVIRETQYF

clone_size: .
d_call: TRBD1
v_call: TRBV12-3/TRBV12-4
j_call: TRBJ1-2
cdr3_nt: TGTGCCAGCAGTTTAGCGCTCTCCGGACAGGGGAATGGCTACACCTTC
cdr3_aa: CASSLALSGQGNGYTF

clone_size: .
d_call: .
v_call: TRBV7-6
j_call: TRBJ2-5
cdr3_nt: TGTGCCAGCAGCAGCTTGACAGGATTAGAGACCCAGTACTTC
cdr3_aa: CASSSLTGLETQYF

clone_size: .
d_call: .
v_call: TRBV5-1
j_call: TRBJ1-5
cdr3_nt: TGCGCCGGCAGCTTGGGGGGAAGCAATCAGCCCCAGCATTTT
cdr3_aa: CAGSLGGSNQPQHF

clone_size: .
d_call: TRBD2
v_call: TRBV29-1
j_call: TRBJ2-3
cdr3_nt: TGCAGCGTTTCGCGGGAGTTGGTAGATACGCAGTATTTT
cdr3_aa: CSVSRELVDTQYF

clone_size: few
d_call: .
v_call: TRBV4-2
j_call: TRBJ2-3
cdr3_nt: TGTGCCAGCAGCCAAGCGAGCTTCAATGGTGCAGATACGCAGTATTTT
cdr3_aa: CASSQASFNGADTQYF

clone_size: few
d_call: .
v_call: TRBV7-9
j_call: TRBJ2-6
cdr3_nt: TGTGCCAGCATCTACCCGGACAGCGTCTCCTCTGGGGCCAACGTCCTGACTTTC
cdr3_aa: CASIYPDSVSSGANVLTF

clone_size: few
d_call: TRBD1
v_call: TRBV27
j_call: TRBJ2-7
cdr3_nt: TGTGCCAGCAGTCCTACACGGACAGGGTACTACGAGCAGTACTTC
cdr3_aa: CASSPTRTGYYEQYF

clone_size: .
d_call: TRBD2
v_call: TRBV5-1
j_call: TRBJ2-1
cdr3_nt: TGCGCCAGCAGCCCGCCTAGCGGTAACCACAATGAGCCGTTCTTC
cdr3_aa: CASSPPSGNHNEPFF

clone_size: .
d_call: TRBD1
v_call: TRBV5-1
j_call: TRBJ1-6
cdr3_nt: TGCGCCAGCAGCCTGGAGTACGGGACAGGGTACTCACCCCTCCACTTT
cdr3_aa: CASSLEYGTGYSPLHF

clone_size: .
d_call: .
v_call: TRBV5-1
j_call: TRBJ1-2
cdr3_nt: TGCGCCAGCAGCTTGGATGCGGCGGCGGATGGCTACACCTTC
cdr3_aa: CASSLDAAADGYTF

clone_size: .
d_call: .
v_call: TRBV7-9
j_call: TRBJ1-2
cdr3_nt: TGTGCCAGCAGCTCCGGGGGCCTTACTAACTATGGCTACACCTTC
cdr3_aa: CASSSGGLTNYGYTF

clone_size: .
d_call: .
v_call: TRBV11-2
j_call: TRBJ2-4
cdr3_nt: TGTGCCAGCAGCGCCAGCGGAGAGCAGTACTTC
cdr3_aa: CASSASGEQYF

clone_size: .
d_call: .
v_call: TRBV11-2
j_call: TRBJ2-5
cdr3_nt: TGTGCCAGCAGCTTAGATCTAGCTGTCGATGGGCAGTACTTC
cdr3_aa: CASSLDLAVDGQYF

clone_size: few
d_call: TRBD1
v_call: TRBV5-1
j_call: TRBJ2-7
cdr3_nt: TGCGCCAGCAGCTTGGGCCAGGGGGCACTCGACGAGCAGTACTTC
cdr3_aa: CASSLGQGALDEQYF

clone_size: .
d_call: .
v_call: TRBV7-6
j_call: TRBJ2-7
cdr3_nt: TGTGCCAGCACGCAACCGGGGAACTACTCCTACGAGCAGTACTTC
cdr3_aa: CASTQPGNYSYEQYF

clone_size: .
d_call: TRBD2
v_call: TRBV20-1
j_call: TRBJ2-7
cdr3_nt: TGCAGTGCTAGGGATGGGACTAGCGGGCCTCCCTTCGAGCAGTACTTC
cdr3_aa: CSARDGTSGPPFEQYF

clone_size: .
d_call: .
v_call: TRBV24-1
j_call: TRBJ1-2
cdr3_nt: TGTGCCACCAGTGAGATACAGACACCGCCTGGGTATGGCTACACCTTC
cdr3_aa: CATSEIQTPPGYGYTF

clone_size: once
d_call: .
v_call: TRBV28
j_call: TRBJ2-7
cdr3_nt: TGTGCCAGCAGTGTTCCATACAGGGTTTCCTACGAGCAGTACTTC
cdr3_aa: CASSVPYRVSYEQYF

clone_size: .
d_call: .
v_call: TRBV6-5
j_call: TRBJ1-5
cdr3_nt: TGTACCAGCAGGTCCACAGGGTTCCAGCCCCAGCATTTT
cdr3_aa: CTSRSTGFQPQHF

clone_size: few
d_call: .
v_call: TRBV7-9
j_call: TRBJ2-7
cdr3_nt: TGTGCCAGCAGCTCCGCTTCTCTGGGGGACCACGAGCAGTACTTC
cdr3_aa: CASSSASLGDHEQYF

clone_size: .
d_call: TRBD1
v_call: TRBV20-1
j_call: TRBJ2-7
cdr3_nt: TGCAGTGCCAACCGACAGGGACCCTACGAGCAGTACTTC
cdr3_aa: CSANRQGPYEQYF

clone_size: .
d_call: TRBD2
v_call: TRBV7-8
j_call: TRBJ2-7
cdr3_nt: TGTGCCAGCAGCTTATTTGGTAGCGGGGGTGGGAGCTCCTACAATGAGCAGTACTTC
cdr3_aa: CASSLFGSGGGSSYNEQYF

clone_size: few
d_call: TRBD2
v_call: TRBV6-1
j_call: TRBJ2-7
cdr3_nt: TGTGCCAGCAGTAGCGGACTAGCGGGAGGGAGTAACTCCTACGAGCAGTACTTC
cdr3_aa: CASSSGLAGGSNSYEQYF

clone_size: .
d_call: .
v_call: TRBV29-1
j_call: TRBJ2-7
cdr3_nt: TGCAGCGTTGAAAACAGCCTAGGGTACGAGCAGTACTTC
cdr3_aa: CSVENSLGYEQYF

clone_size: .
d_call: TRBD2
v_call: TRBV29-1
j_call: TRBJ2-5
cdr3_nt: TGCAGCGTTGAACTAGCGGGAGTGGAAGAGACCCAGTACTTC
cdr3_aa: CSVELAGVEETQYF

clone_size: few
d_call: .
v_call: TRBV15
j_call: TRBJ2-3
cdr3_nt: TGTGCCACCAGCAGGGGGGTAGGACGCACAGATACGCAGTATTTT
cdr3_aa: CATSRGVGRTDTQYF

clone_size: many
d_call: .
v_call: TRBV7-2
j_call: TRBJ2-5
cdr3_nt: TGTGCCAGCAGCACTCCTCAAGAGACCCAGTACTTC
cdr3_aa: CASSTPQETQYF

clone_size: .
d_call: TRBD2
v_call: TRBV7-2
j_call: TRBJ2-7
cdr3_nt: TGTGCCAGCAGCCTAGCCCCGGGTAGCGGGAGATCCGAGCAGTACTTC
cdr3_aa: CASSLAPGSGRSEQYF

clone_size: once
d_call: TRBD2
v_call: TRBV5-1
j_call: TRBJ2-1
cdr3_nt: TGCGCCGGCAGGGGGTTAGCGGGAGATAGTGAGCAGTTCTTC
cdr3_aa: CAGRGLAGDSEQFF

clone_size: few
d_call: TRBD1
v_call: TRBV4-1
j_call: TRBJ2-1
cdr3_nt: TGCGCCAGCAGCCAAGATGGGGGACAGAGCTCCTACAATGAGCAGTTCTTC
cdr3_aa: CASSQDGGQSSYNEQFF

clone_size: .
d_call: TRBD1
v_call: TRBV10-3
j_call: TRBJ2-7
cdr3_nt: TGTGCCATCAGTGAGTCCATGTCAGGGGGTGGCTACGAGCAGTACTTC
cdr3_aa: CAISESMSGGGYEQYF

clone_size: .
d_call: TRBD1
v_call: TRBV7-9
j_call: TRBJ2-1
cdr3_nt: TGTGCCAGCAGCCTAAGGACAGGGGACTGGGTCGGATACAATGAGCAGTTCTTC
cdr3_aa: CASSLRTGDWVGYNEQFF

clone_size: few
d_call: .
v_call: TRBV6-5
j_call: TRBJ2-7
cdr3_nt: TGTGCCAGCAGTTCCAACGTATGGAGCGGCACGACTTTCTACGAGCAGTACTTC
cdr3_aa: CASSSNVWSGTTFYEQYF